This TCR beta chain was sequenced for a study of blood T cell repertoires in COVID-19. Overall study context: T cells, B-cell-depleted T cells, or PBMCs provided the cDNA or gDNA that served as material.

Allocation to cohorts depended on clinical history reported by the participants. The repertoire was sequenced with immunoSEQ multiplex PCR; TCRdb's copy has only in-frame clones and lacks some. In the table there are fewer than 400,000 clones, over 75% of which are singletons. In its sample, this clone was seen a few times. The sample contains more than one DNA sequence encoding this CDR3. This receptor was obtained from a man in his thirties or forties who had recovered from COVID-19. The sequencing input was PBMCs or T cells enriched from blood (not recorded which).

CDR3 coding DNA: TGTGCCAGCAGCTTGGTCGGAGCGAACACCGGGGAGCTGTTTTTT. It codes for CASSLVGANTGELFF. This sequence joins TRBV5-8 and TRBJ2-2; D gene uncertain. This CDR3 is built from 15 residues. Trimming took 0 bases from V and 0 from J, leaving 6 bases between them. Germline V gene data show CDR1 as SGHTS and CDR2 as YDEGEE. Full variable domain (missing parts from reference TRBV5-8 and TRBJ2-2): EAGVTQSPTHLIKTRGQQATLRCSPISGHTSVYWYQQALGLGLQFLLWYDEGEERNRGNFPPRFSGRQFPNYSSELNVNALELEDSALYLCASSLVGANTGELFFGEGSRLTVL.